The 10 T cell receptor beta chains below were found in one sample sequenced in a study of technical replicates of blood from several donors. Libraries were prepared by immunoSEQ multiplex PCR; TCRdb keeps only in-frame clonotypes and omits some of them. Here the sample spans roughly 93,000 clones, approximately 94% being singletons. Material for sequencing was T cells isolated from PBMCs. Receptor source: a human donor in good health.

The CDR3 nucleotides read TGTGCCAGCAGCCGGACTAGCGGGGGACAAGAGACCCAGTACTTC. It yields the protein CASSRTSGGQETQYF. V and J are TRBV27 and TRBJ2-5; 13 positions match TRBD2. V lost 6 bases and J lost 2; bases outside the gene matches: 3. Germline CDR1 MNHEY, CDR2 SMNVEV (reference sequence). The CDR3 is 15 residues long.

In its sample, this clone was seen once. The chain uses TRBV15 and TRBJ2-5, with a possible D match to TRBD2 (5 bases). The V and J ends lost 2 bases and 0 bases respectively, with 19 bases between them. Germline CDR1 and CDR2: LNHNV and YYDKDF (reference sequence). The CDR3 has 18 residues. The CDR3 spells CATSRQKSGLLYQETQYF. DNA for the CDR3: TGTGCCACCAGCAGACAGAAATCCGGACTCCTGTACCAAGAGACCCAGTACTTC.

V and J are TRBV10-3 and TRBJ2-3; 11 nucleotides align to TRBD2. The ends lost 8 bases at V and 2 bases at J; junction bases unmatched: 12. The V gene's germline CDR1 is ENHRY and CDR2 SYGVKD. The CDR3 covers 17 residues. CDR3 DNA sequence: TGTGCCATCCGAGGGACTAGCGGAAAAGGAGACACAGATACGCAGTATTTT. Amino acid sequence: CAIRGTSGKGDTDTQYF.

Concerning this clone: The junction differs from germline at one of its ends, possibly a read error. The chain combines TRBV7-7 with TRBJ2-5; 9 bases map to TRBD1. The CDR3 totals 15 residues. The germline CDR1 and CDR2 sequences are SSHAT and FNYEAQ (reference sequence). CDR3 sequence (DNA): TGTGCTAGCAGCGCCAACAGGGGGCGCCGGGAGACCCAGTACTTC. Translating gives CASSANRGRRETQYF.

The chain combines TRBV9 with TRBJ2-7; 8 bases map to TRBD2. Germline-derived CDR1 and CDR2 are SGDLS and YYNGEE. The CDR3 is 14 amino acids. V was pared by 0 bases and J by 9 bases, with 8 bases of the junction left unmatched. CDR3 nucleotides: TGTGCCAGCAGCGTAGGTGGAGAACTAGCGGTGCAGTACTTC. Translating it yields CASSVGGELAVQYF.

The genes are TRBV6-1 and TRBJ2-7; D gene ambiguous. Germline CDR1 and CDR2: MNHNS and SASEGT. V was clipped by 10 bases and J by 0 bases, with 16 bases between them. This CDR3 is 14 amino acids long. CDR3 coding DNA: TGTGCCACCCGTCTTTTATACAGCTCCTACGAGCAGTACTTC. This sequence encodes CATRLLYSSYEQYF.

This clone has only one observation. The chain uses TRBV9 and TRBJ1-6; D may be TRBD1 (6 bases). This CDR3 has 18 residues. The V and J ends lost 0 bases and 1 base respectively, with 14 bases between them. Germline CDR1 and CDR2: SGDLS and YYNGEE. This CDR3 is CASSVASGGGSYNSPLHF. The DNA of the CDR3 is TGTGCCAGCAGCGTAGCATCGGGAGGGGGTTCCTATAATTCACCCCTCCACTTT.

The chain is built from TRBV28 and TRBJ1-5; 10 positions match TRBD1. Germline CDR1 reads MDHEN; CDR2 reads SYDVKM. Trimming took 3 bases from V and 6 from J; bases not matched to a gene: 5. The CDR3 is 15 residues long. The DNA of the CDR3 is TGTGCCAGCAGTTTCGGACAGGGGGGAGGTCAGCCCCAGCATTTT. Translating it yields CASSFGQGGGQPQHF.

The V and J genes are TRBV9 and TRBJ2-2; 8 bases map to TRBD1. The germline V gene has CDR1 SGDLS and CDR2 YYNGEE. The CDR3 consists of 17 residues. V dropped 1 base and J dropped 1; count of bases not matched to a gene: 6. The CDR3, as DNA: TGTGCCAGCAGCGTACCAGGACAGGGTGGGAACACCGGGGAGCTGTTTTTT. Protein sequence: CASSVPGQGGNTGELFF.

The V gene is TRBV15, the J gene TRBJ2-1; 9 positions match TRBD1. Germline V lookup: CDR1 LNHNV, CDR2 YYDKDF (reference sequence). V was clipped by 1 base and J by 2 bases; unmatched bases: 9. The CDR3 covers 18 residues. This CDR3 reads CATSRVFGTGRTYNEQFF. CDR3 nucleotides: TGTGCCACCAGCAGAGTTTTCGGGACAGGGAGGACCTACAATGAGCAGTTCTTC. The full variable domain, in which reference TRBV15 and TRBJ2-1 provide the parts outside the CDR3, is DAMVIQNPRYQVTQFGKPVTLSCSQTLNHNVMYWYQQKSSQAPKLLFHYYDKDFNNEADTPDNFQSRRPNTSFCFLDIRSPGLGDTAMYLCATSRVFGTGRTYNEQFFGPGTRLTVL.